Below, 13 T cell receptor beta chains from the same sample are listed, as sequenced in a study of OX40 agonist ivuxolimab in advanced cancers. Profiled with immunoSEQ multiplex PCR; TCRdb holds only in-frame clones, not every one. This sample has 70,000 or so clones; about 85% occur once, and the top ten carry under 20%. Here the sequenced sample was CD4+ or CD8+ T cells sorted from blood, taken in a trial of the OX40 agonist ivuxolimab. Receptors were obtained from an adult with an advanced solid tumor such as melanoma, head and neck, liver or kidney cancer.

This chain connects TRBV10-1 to TRBJ1-3; possibly TRBD1 for D (6 bases). Germline loops: CDR1 WNHNN, CDR2 SYGVQD (reference sequence). The CDR3 has 13 amino acids. The ends were cut back, 8 bases at V and 0 bases at J, with 8 bases in the middle. The CDR3 sequence: CASWDISGNTIYF. CDR3 sequence (DNA): TGCGCCAGCTGGGACATCTCTGGAAACACCATATATTTT.

The table lists this clone with a count of one. The chain carries TRBV4-1 and TRBJ1-1, with unresolved D. The germline V gene has CDR1 MGHRA and CDR2 YSYEKL. This CDR3 has 13 residues. The ends were cut back, 3 bases at V and 2 bases at J, with 7 bases in the middle. The CDR3 bases are TGCGCCAGCAGCCAGAGGGAAAACACTGAAGCTTTCTTT. Protein product: CASSQRENTEAFF.

The genes are TRBV19 and TRBJ1-4, with D maybe TRBD1 (5 bases). The CDR3 extends over 15 amino acids. V was clipped by 6 bases and J by 8 bases, with 19 bases between them. In germline, CDR1 is LNHDA, CDR2 SQIVND (reference sequence). Written as DNA, the CDR3 is TGTGCCAGTAGATTAGCGGCAGGGAGAGAGGAAAAACTGTTTTTT. This gives the protein CASRLAAGREEKLFF.

The rearrangement uses TRBV28 and TRBJ2-3, with 12 bases that match TRBD2. The CDR3 has 14 residues. J lost 2 bases, V lost 8 bases, and 2 bases had no gene match. The germline gives CDR1 MDHEN, CDR2 SYDVKM. The CDR3 nucleotides read TGTGCCAGCCGGACTAGCGGGGTCACAGATACGCAGTATTTT. It codes for CASRTSGVTDTQYF.

The V gene is TRBV6-5, the J gene TRBJ1-2; D uncertain. This CDR3 is 13 amino acids long. In germline, CDR1 is MNHEY, CDR2 SVGAGI. V shed 0 bases and J shed 3 bases, with 5 bases lying between them. Written as DNA, the CDR3 is TGTGCCAGCAGTTACTCATATTACTATGGCTACACCTTC. This sequence encodes CASSYSYYYGYTF.

This sequence joins TRBV4-2 and TRBJ2-5, with 12 bases matching TRBD2. V lost 3 bases and J lost 3; bases outside the gene matches: 14. Germline V gene lookup returns CDR1 LGHNA and CDR2 YNFKEQ. This CDR3 is 19 amino acids long. The CDR3 here is CASSHAGRTSGRIEETQYF. CDR3 DNA sequence: TGTGCCAGCAGCCACGCCGGGCGTACTAGCGGGAGGATCGAAGAGACCCAGTACTTC.

The chain has TRBV13 and TRBJ2-6; D unclear. Trimming cost V 4 bases and J 1 base, with 14 bases left between them. The length of the CDR3 is 17 residues. Germline CDR1 PRHDT, CDR2 FYEKMQ (reference sequence). The CDR3 bases are TGTGCCAGCAGCTCGACCGGACGGATTTCTGGGGCCAACGTCCTGACTTTC. Translation gives CASSSTGRISGANVLTF.

The V gene is TRBV5-1, the J gene TRBJ2-5, with TRBD1 matching 7 bases. CDR3 length equals 14 residues. Germline V CDR1 and CDR2: SGHRS, YFSETQ. V lost 3 bases, J lost 1 base, and 3 bases stayed unmatched. In DNA, the CDR3 is TGCGCCAGCAGCTACGGGACAGTCCAAGAGACCCAGTACTTC. It translates to CASSYGTVQETQYF.

V and J are TRBV19 and TRBJ1-1, with D unclear. Germline V gene sequence: CDR1 LNHDA, CDR2 SQIVND (reference sequence). V lost 8 bases, J lost 4 bases, and 20 bases lay in between. This CDR3 spans 15 amino acids. The CDR3 spells CASSRGSLAGTEAFF. DNA for the CDR3: TGTGCCAGTTCCCGAGGGTCCCTCGCGGGCACTGAAGCTTTCTTT.

Comments on this clone: A junction boundary mismatches the germline segment, possibly from a read error. The chain links TRBV29-1 to TRBJ1-6; D possibly corresponds to TRBD1 (6 bases). Germline V gives CDR1 SQVTM, CDR2 ANQGSEA. The CDR3 consists of 14 residues. CDR3 region: CSVEATGFVSPLHF. CDR3 bases: TGCAGCGTAGAAGCTACAGGGTTTGTCTCACCCCTCCACTTT.

J is TRBJ2-4 and V is TRBV28, with 10 nucleotides matching TRBD2. CDR1 and CDR2 from the germline V gene are MDHEN and SYDVKM. J gave up 9 bases and V 3 bases, and 8 bases lay outside the gene matches. The CDR3 has 15 amino acids. The CDR3 sequence is CASSLASGSISIQYF. The CDR3 nucleotides read TGTGCCAGCAGTTTGGCTAGCGGGAGTATTAGCATTCAGTACTTC.

The CDR3 DNA reads TGTGCCAGCAGCTTAGCGACAGGGAGGGGGGCGACCACTGAAGCTTTCTTT. As protein: CASSLATGRGATTEAFF. This chain connects TRBV7-2 to TRBJ1-1; 7 bases are a match to TRBD1. This CDR3 is built from 17 residues. Germline V gene data show CDR1 as SGHTA and CDR2 as FQGNSA. With V trimmed by 0 bases and J by 4 bases, 11 bases remained unmatched.

The count of this clone is one. The V and J genes are TRBV2 and TRBJ2-3; 11 bases agree with TRBD2. CDR3 size: 14 residues. CDR1 is SNHLY and CDR2 is FYNNEI in the germline V gene. Trimming removed 10 bases from V and 2 bases from J; junction bases left unmatched: 5. The CDR3 nucleotides are TGTGCCATCATACTAGCGGGAGCCACAGATACGCAGTATTTT. Translating gives CAIILAGATDTQYF.